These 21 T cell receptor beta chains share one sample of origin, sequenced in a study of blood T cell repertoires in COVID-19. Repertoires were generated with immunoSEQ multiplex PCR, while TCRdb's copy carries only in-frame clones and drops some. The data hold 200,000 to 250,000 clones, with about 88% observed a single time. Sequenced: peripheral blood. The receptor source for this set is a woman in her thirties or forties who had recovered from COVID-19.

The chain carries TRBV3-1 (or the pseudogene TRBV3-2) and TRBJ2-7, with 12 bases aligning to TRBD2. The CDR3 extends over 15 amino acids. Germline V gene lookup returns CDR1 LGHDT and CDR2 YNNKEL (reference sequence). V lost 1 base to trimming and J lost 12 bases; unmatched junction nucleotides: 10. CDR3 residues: CASSQGTASGRASYF. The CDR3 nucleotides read TGTGCCAGCAGCCAAGGAACCGCTAGCGGGAGGGCCTCGTACTTC.

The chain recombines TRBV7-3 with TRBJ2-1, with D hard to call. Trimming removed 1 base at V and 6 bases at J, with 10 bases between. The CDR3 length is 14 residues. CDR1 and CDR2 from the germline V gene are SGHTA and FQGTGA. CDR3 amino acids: CASSLKAHPNEQFF. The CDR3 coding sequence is TGTGCCAGCAGCTTAAAAGCCCACCCCAATGAGCAGTTCTTC.

The CDR3 region has the DNA TGTGCCAGCAGTAAAGGGGGGGGAACTAGCACAGATACGCAGTATTTT. Protein product: CASSKGGGTSTDTQYF. The chain couples TRBV6-1 to TRBJ2-3, with D possibly being TRBD2 (7 bases). From germline, CDR1 is MNHNS and CDR2 SASEGT. This CDR3 spans 16 amino acids. V was shortened by 5 bases and J by 0 bases, with 15 bases between the two germline ends.

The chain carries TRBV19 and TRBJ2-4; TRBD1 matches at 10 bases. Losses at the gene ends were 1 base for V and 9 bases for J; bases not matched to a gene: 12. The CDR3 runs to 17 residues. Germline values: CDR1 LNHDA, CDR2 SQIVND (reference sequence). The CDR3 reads CASSIGFGTGEWGIQYF. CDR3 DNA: TGTGCCAGTAGTATAGGTTTCGGGACAGGGGAATGGGGCATTCAGTACTTC. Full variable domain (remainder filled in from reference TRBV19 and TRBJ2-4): DGGITQSPKYLFRKEGQNVTLSCEQNLNHDAMYWYRQDPGQGLRLIYYSQIVNDFQKGDIAEGYSVSREKKESFPLTVTSAQKNPTAFYLCASSIGFGTGEWGIQYFGAGTRLSVL.

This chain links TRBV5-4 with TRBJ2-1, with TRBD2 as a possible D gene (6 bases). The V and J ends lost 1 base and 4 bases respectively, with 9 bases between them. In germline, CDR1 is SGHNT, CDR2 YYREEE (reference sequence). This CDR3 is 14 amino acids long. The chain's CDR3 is CASSLFGGYNEQFF. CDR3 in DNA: TGTGCCAGCAGCTTGTTTGGGGGGTACAATGAGCAGTTCTTC. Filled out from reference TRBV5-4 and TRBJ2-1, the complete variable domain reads ETGVTQSPTHLIKTRGQQVTLRCSSQSGHNTVSWYQQALGQGPQFIFQYYREEENGRGNFPPRFSGLQFPNYSSELNVNALELDDSALYLCASSLFGGYNEQFFGPGTRLTVL.

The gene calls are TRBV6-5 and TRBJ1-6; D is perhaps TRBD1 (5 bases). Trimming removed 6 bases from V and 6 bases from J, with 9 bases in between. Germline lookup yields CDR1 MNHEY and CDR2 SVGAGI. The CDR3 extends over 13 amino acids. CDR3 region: CASRQETNSPLHF. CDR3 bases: TGTGCCAGCAGACAGGAGACTAATTCACCCCTCCACTTT.

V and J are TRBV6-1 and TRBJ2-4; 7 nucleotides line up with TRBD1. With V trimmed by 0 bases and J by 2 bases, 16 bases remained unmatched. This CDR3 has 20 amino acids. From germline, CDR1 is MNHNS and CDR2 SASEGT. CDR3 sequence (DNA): TGTGCCAGCAGTGAAGCGTTGCTCTTCGTTGACAGGGACCCCAAAAACATTCAGTACTTC. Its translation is CASSEALLFVDRDPKNIQYF.

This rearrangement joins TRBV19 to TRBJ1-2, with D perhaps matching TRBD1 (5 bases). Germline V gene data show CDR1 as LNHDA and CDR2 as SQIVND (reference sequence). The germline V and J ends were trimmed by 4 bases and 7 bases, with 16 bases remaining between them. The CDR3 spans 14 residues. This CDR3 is CASSTSGLSGGYTF. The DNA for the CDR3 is TGTGCCAGTAGTACATCGGGACTAAGTGGTGGCTACACCTTC.

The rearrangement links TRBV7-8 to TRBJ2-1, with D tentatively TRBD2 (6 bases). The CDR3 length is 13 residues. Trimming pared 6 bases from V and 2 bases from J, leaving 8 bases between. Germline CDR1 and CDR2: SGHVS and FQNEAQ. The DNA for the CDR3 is TGTGCCAGCAGTTCGGGAGCCTACAATGAGCAGTTCTTC. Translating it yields CASSSGAYNEQFF.

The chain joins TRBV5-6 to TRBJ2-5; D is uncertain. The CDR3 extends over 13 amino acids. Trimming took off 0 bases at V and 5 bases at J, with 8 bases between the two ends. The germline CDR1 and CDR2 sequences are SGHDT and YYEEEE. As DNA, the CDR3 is TGTGCCAGCAGCTTGGGACGGCGGGAGACCCAGTACTTC. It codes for CASSLGRRETQYF.

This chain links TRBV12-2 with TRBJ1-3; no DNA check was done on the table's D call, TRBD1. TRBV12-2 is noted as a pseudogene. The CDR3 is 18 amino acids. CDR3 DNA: TGTGCAAGTCGCTTAGCGTGGGGCGACAGGCGGTGGGGAAACACCATATATTTT. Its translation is CASRLAWGDRRWGNTIYF.

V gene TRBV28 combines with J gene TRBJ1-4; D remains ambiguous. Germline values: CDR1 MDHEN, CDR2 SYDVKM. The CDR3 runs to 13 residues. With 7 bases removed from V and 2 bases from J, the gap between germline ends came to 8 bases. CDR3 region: CASNEVTNEKLFF. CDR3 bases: TGTGCCAGCAATGAGGTTACTAATGAAAAACTGTTTTTT.

Written as DNA, the CDR3 is TGTGCCACCAGCACAGGGATTGGTCAGCCCCAGCATTTT. Translating gives CATSTGIGQPQHF. This rearrangement joins TRBV24-1 to TRBJ1-5; D may be TRBD1 (6 bases). CDR1 KGHDR and CDR2 SFDVKD come from the germline V gene. This CDR3 comprises 13 residues. Trimming removed 7 bases from V and 6 bases from J, with 12 bases in between.

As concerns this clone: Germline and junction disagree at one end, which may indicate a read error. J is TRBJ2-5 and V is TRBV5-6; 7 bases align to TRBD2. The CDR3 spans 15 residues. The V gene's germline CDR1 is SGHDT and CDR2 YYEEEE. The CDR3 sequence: CASSLLGGVQGTQYF. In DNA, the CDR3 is TGTGCCAGCAGCTTGCTGGGGGGGGTGCAAGGGACCCAGTACTTC.

The CDR3 here is CASRGDRDNEQFF. CDR3 coding DNA: TGTGCCAGCAGAGGGGACAGGGACAATGAGCAGTTCTTC. This chain connects TRBV2 to TRBJ2-1; TRBD1 matches 9 bases. Germline V gives CDR1 SNHLY, CDR2 FYNNEI. There are 13 residues in the CDR3. J lost 5 bases, V lost 6 bases, and 2 bases had no gene match. The full variable domain, completed using reference TRBV2 and TRBJ2-1, is EPEVTQTPSHQVTQMGQEVILRCVPISNHLYFYWYRQILGQKVEFLVSFYNNEISEKSEIFDDQFSVERPDGSNFTLKIRSTKLEDSAMYFCASRGDRDNEQFFGPGTRLTVL.

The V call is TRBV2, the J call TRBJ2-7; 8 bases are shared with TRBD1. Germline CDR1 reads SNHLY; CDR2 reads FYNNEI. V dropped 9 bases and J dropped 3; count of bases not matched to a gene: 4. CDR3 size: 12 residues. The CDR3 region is CARGTGGYEQYF. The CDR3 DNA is TGTGCCAGAGGGACAGGTGGCTACGAGCAGTACTTC.

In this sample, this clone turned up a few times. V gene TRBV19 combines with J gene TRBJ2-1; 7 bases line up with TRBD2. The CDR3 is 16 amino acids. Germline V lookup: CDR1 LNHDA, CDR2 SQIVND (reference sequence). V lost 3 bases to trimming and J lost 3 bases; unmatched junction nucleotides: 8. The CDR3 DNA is TGTGCCAGTAGTATTCTGGCTAGCGGATACTACAATGAGCAGTTCTTC. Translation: CASSILASGYYNEQFF.

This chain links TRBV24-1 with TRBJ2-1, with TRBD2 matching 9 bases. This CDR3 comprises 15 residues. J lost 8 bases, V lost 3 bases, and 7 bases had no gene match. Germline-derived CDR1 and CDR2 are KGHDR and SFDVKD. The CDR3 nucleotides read TGTGCCACCAGTGATACTGGGACTAGCCACGATGAGCAGTTCTTC. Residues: CATSDTGTSHDEQFF.

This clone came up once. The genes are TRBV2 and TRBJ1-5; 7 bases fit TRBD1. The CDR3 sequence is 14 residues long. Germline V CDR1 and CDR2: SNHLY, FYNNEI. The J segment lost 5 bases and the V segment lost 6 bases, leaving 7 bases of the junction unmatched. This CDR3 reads CASSLYRGDQPQHF. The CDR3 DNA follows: TGTGCCAGCAGCTTGTACAGGGGAGATCAGCCCCAGCATTTT. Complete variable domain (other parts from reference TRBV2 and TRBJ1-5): EPEVTQTPSHQVTQMGQEVILRCVPISNHLYFYWYRQILGQKVEFLVSFYNNEISEKSEIFDDQFSVERPDGSNFTLKIRSTKLEDSAMYFCASSLYRGDQPQHFGDGTRLSIL.

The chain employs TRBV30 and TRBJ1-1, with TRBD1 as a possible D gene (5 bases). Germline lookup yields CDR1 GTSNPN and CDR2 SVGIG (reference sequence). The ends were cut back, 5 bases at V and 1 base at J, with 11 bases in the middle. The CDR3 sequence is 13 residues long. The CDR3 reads CAWERRGNTEAFF. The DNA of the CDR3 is TGTGCCTGGGAAAGGAGGGGGAACACTGAAGCTTTCTTT.

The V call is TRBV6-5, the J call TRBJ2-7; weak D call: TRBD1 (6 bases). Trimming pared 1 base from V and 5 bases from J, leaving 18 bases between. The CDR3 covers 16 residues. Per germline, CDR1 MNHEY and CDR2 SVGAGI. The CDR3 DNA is TGTGCCAGCAGTTACTTAGGGGGACGGTCGAGGAACGAGCAGTACTTC. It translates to CASSYLGGRSRNEQYF.